A single sample is the source of the 23 T cell receptor beta chains below, sequenced in a study of shared clonotypes between healthy human individuals. Here immunoSEQ multiplex PCR was the method, and the copy in TCRdb shows in-frame clones only, minus some. The data contain fewer than 400,000 clones, 74% of them singletons. The sequenced material came from memory CD4+ T cells sorted from blood. Subset given: CD45RA-negative fraction. These receptor sequences come from a man younger than 45 in good health.

This chain links TRBV6-5 with TRBJ2-7; 9 nucleotides match TRBD1. Germline V gene lookup returns CDR1 MNHEY and CDR2 SVGAGI. This CDR3 spans 14 amino acids. V lost 6 bases and J lost 3; bases outside the gene matches: 6. Here the CDR3 reads CASSRSTGGYEQYF. In DNA form, the CDR3 reads TGTGCCAGCAGCCGCTCGACAGGGGGCTACGAGCAGTACTTC.

This rearrangement joins TRBV27 to TRBJ2-7; 10 positions agree with TRBD2. CDR1 is MNHEY and CDR2 is SMNVEV in the germline V gene (reference sequence). V was pared by 4 bases and J by 5 bases, with 14 bases of the junction left unmatched. The CDR3 consists of 17 residues. The DNA for the CDR3 is TGTGCCAGCAGTTCCCTCAATCAGCGGGAGGGCAGGAACGAGCAGTACTTC. It yields the protein CASSSLNQREGRNEQYF.

The chain recombines TRBV25-1 with TRBJ2-5, with unresolved D. CDR3 length: 14 amino acids. V lost 2 bases, J lost 0 bases, and 7 bases lay in between. Germline-derived CDR1 and CDR2 are MGHDK and SYGVNS. CDR3 bases: TGTGCCAGCAGTGAAGCACGGTACCAAGAGACCCAGTACTTC. Protein product: CASSEARYQETQYF.

This clone appeared a single time. The rearrangement joins TRBV7-2 to TRBJ1-4; no clear D. There are 14 residues in the CDR3. V lost 6 bases and J 9 bases, leaving 17 bases between the germline ends. The germline CDR1 and CDR2 sequences are SGHTA and FQGNSA. CDR3 in DNA: TGTGCCAGCAGTCCATACTCCCCTGTAAAAAAACTGTTTTTT. This gives the protein CASSPYSPVKKLFF.

The V and J genes are TRBV19 and TRBJ1-1; perhaps TRBD1 as D (5 bases). The CDR3 loop spans 14 amino acids. CDR1 and CDR2 from the germline V gene are LNHDA and SQIVND (reference sequence). Trimming left V 6 bases short and J 0 bases short, with 11 bases between. The CDR3 nucleotides read TGTGCCAGTAGGGGGAAGGGGATGAACACTGAAGCTTTCTTT. Translation gives CASRGKGMNTEAFF.

The J gene is TRBJ2-6, the V gene TRBV2; TRBD1 matches 8 bases. Germline assignment: CDR1 SNHLY and CDR2 FYNNEI. V shed 2 bases, J shed 4 bases, and the junction held 4 bases outside the gene matches. The CDR3 has 16 residues. The CDR3 bases are TGTGCCAGCAGTGAACAGGGGGCGAAAGGGGCCAACGTCCTGACTTTC. Translation gives CASSEQGAKGANVLTF.

The chain recombines TRBV28 with TRBJ2-7; 8 nucleotides align to TRBD2. Per germline, CDR1 MDHEN and CDR2 SYDVKM. The CDR3 consists of 14 residues. The trim removed 6 bases at V and 4 bases at J, leaving 8 bases unmatched. CDR3 amino acids: CASRGPGGSYEQYF. In DNA, the CDR3 is TGTGCCAGCAGAGGTCCGGGAGGGTCGTACGAGCAGTACTTC.

J is TRBJ1-5 and V is TRBV6-1; D remains ambiguous. Trimming shortened V by 5 bases and J by 0 bases, and 8 bases separated the two germline ends. The germline V gene has CDR1 MNHNS and CDR2 SASEGT. This CDR3 has 14 residues. The CDR3 nucleotides read TGTGCCAGCAGTCTCACGGATAGCAATCAGCCCCAGCATTTT. Protein sequence: CASSLTDSNQPQHF.

This chain links TRBV7-6 with TRBJ2-1; no clear D gene. Trimming stripped 2 bases from V and 7 bases from J, with 15 bases between. The CDR3 sequence is 15 residues long. Germline V gene sequence: CDR1 SGHVS, CDR2 FNYEAQ. CDR3 sequence (DNA): TGTGCCAGCAGCTTAACGTCTACCTTTGGGAATGAGCAGTTCTTC. Its translation is CASSLTSTFGNEQFF.

This clone was seen a single time. The rearrangement uses TRBV30 and TRBJ2-1; D uncertain. The CDR3 is made up of 14 amino acids. The ends were cut back, 0 bases at V and 6 bases at J, with 12 bases in the middle. In germline, CDR1 is GTSNPN, CDR2 SVGIG (reference sequence). The CDR3 region is CAWSVSPLSNEQFF. CDR3 sequence (DNA): TGTGCCTGGAGTGTTTCTCCGCTCTCCAATGAGCAGTTCTTC.

The chain recombines TRBV5-1 with TRBJ2-7, with D perhaps TRBD1 or TRBD2 (5 bases each). CDR1 is SGHRS and CDR2 is YFSETQ in the germline V gene. This CDR3 contains 16 residues. V dropped 4 bases and J dropped 7 bases, with 24 bases sitting between them. CDR3 nucleotides: TGCGCCAGCAGCGAACAAACCGGGACGGGCCGGAGGGAGCAGTACTTC. Protein sequence: CASSEQTGTGRREQYF.

The V call is TRBV11-2, the J call TRBJ2-7; D not resolved. Germline V gene sequence: CDR1 SGHAT, CDR2 FQNNGV. Trimming shortened V by 2 bases and J by 0 bases, and 5 bases separated the two germline ends. This CDR3 is built from 13 residues. The CDR3 DNA sequence: TGTGCCAGCAGCTTACGGAGCTCCTACGAGCAGTACTTC. Its translation: CASSLRSSYEQYF.

The chain uses TRBV28 and TRBJ1-5; 7 bases are shared with TRBD1. There are 14 residues in the CDR3. Germline V gene sequence: CDR1 MDHEN, CDR2 SYDVKM. V shed 3 bases, J shed 6 bases, and the junction held 5 bases outside the gene matches. The CDR3 region has the DNA TGTGCCAGCAGTTTTCGAGGGGGCGGTCAGCCCCAGCATTTT. Translating gives CASSFRGGGQPQHF.

This chain links TRBV4-3 with TRBJ2-1; possibly TRBD2 for D (6 bases). Trimming took 0 bases from V and 0 from J, leaving 12 bases between them. Germline V gene data show CDR1 as LGHNA and CDR2 as YSLEER. The length of the CDR3 is 17 residues. This CDR3 reads CASSQDIRRGSYNEQFF. The DNA for the CDR3 is TGCGCCAGCAGCCAAGATATTCGGAGGGGCTCCTACAATGAGCAGTTCTTC.

This chain uses TRBV27 with TRBJ1-1; perhaps TRBD1 as D (5 bases). V gave up 5 bases and J gave up 3 bases, with 16 bases separating them. The CDR3 is 15 residues long. Germline CDR1 and CDR2: MNHEY and SMNVEV (reference sequence). The CDR3 protein is CASSDPPTGYTEAFF. CDR3 bases: TGTGCCAGCAGTGATCCCCCCACAGGATACACTGAAGCTTTCTTT.

The chain uses TRBV2 and TRBJ2-7; D gene uncertain. The CDR3 contains 14 residues. CDR1 and CDR2 (germline): SNHLY, FYNNEI. V gave up 5 bases and J gave up 7 bases, with 18 bases separating them. CDR3 amino acids: CASSPRLVPGEQYF. The CDR3 DNA sequence: TGTGCCAGCAGTCCGAGGTTAGTTCCCGGGGAGCAGTACTTC. Drawing the rest from reference TRBV2 and TRBJ2-7, the complete variable domain is EPEVTQTPSHQVTQMGQEVILRCVPISNHLYFYWYRQILGQKVEFLVSFYNNEISEKSEIFDDQFSVERPDGSNFTLKIRSTKLEDSAMYFCASSPRLVPGEQYFGPGTRLTVT.

The V and J genes are TRBV18 and TRBJ2-3; D remains ambiguous. Trimming removed 2 bases at V and 4 bases at J, with 1 base between. Germline CDR1 KGHSH, CDR2 LQKENI. This CDR3 comprises 11 residues. As DNA, the CDR3 is TGTGCCAGCTCACCATCAGATACGCAGTATTTT. This gives the protein CASSPSDTQYF.

This chain's CDR3 is CASSPAGGLPEQYF. The DNA for the CDR3 is TGCGCCAGCAGCCCAGCGGGAGGGCTACCCGAGCAGTACTTC. V and J are TRBV5-1 and TRBJ2-7, with 10 bases identical to TRBD2. The CDR3 length is 14 residues. Trimming took 4 bases from V and 6 from J; bases not matched to a gene: 7. Per the germline V gene, CDR1 is SGHRS and CDR2 is YFSETQ.

V is TRBV27 and J is TRBJ2-1, with TRBD2 as a possible D gene (6 bases). Deletions cut 6 bases from V and 7 bases from J, with 22 bases between. There are 16 residues in the CDR3. Germline CDR1 MNHEY, CDR2 SMNVEV (reference sequence). The CDR3 reads CASSPQSGLGGNEQFF. Written as DNA, the CDR3 is TGTGCCAGCAGCCCTCAAAGCGGGTTGGGCGGGAATGAGCAGTTCTTC.

The genes are TRBV6-5 and TRBJ2-5, with 10 bases aligning to TRBD1. The J call could be wrong; TRBJ2-7 is a better fit for the DNA end. Germline CDR1 reads MNHEY; CDR2 reads SVGAGI. The CDR3 spans 14 residues. The CDR3 loop reads CASSLLGQGGEQYF. As DNA, the CDR3 is TGTGCCAGCAGTTTACTCGGACAGGGGGGCGAGCAGTACTTC.

J is TRBJ1-2 and V is TRBV5-1, with D tentatively TRBD1 (5 bases). The CDR3 spans 13 residues. CDR1 and CDR2 (germline): SGHRS, YFSETQ. Trimming removed 3 bases from V and 5 bases from J, with 11 bases in between. CDR3 nucleotides: TGCGCCAGCAGCTCGCTGGGGGTTTATGGCTACACCTTC. This sequence encodes CASSSLGVYGYTF.

V and J are TRBV7-9 and TRBJ2-1, with 14 bases aligning to TRBD2. J lost 7 bases, V lost 8 bases, and 1 base had no gene match. Germline lookup yields CDR1 SEHNR and CDR2 FQNEAQ (reference sequence). The CDR3 extends over 13 amino acids. The CDR3 nucleotides read TGTGCCAGCGGGACTAGCGGGAGAAATGAGCAGTTCTTC. Its protein product is CASGTSGRNEQFF.

Turning to this clone: Since a far larger clone is one base different, this is likely a read error. The J gene is TRBJ2-7, the V gene TRBV6-5; D is tentatively TRBD1 or TRBD2 (6 bases each). Trimming pared 5 bases from V and 2 bases from J, leaving 13 bases between. CDR1 is MNHEY and CDR2 is SVGAGI in the germline V gene. There are 14 residues in the CDR3. The DNA of the CDR3 is TGTGCCAGCAGTCGTCAAGGGGGGCCCTACGAGCAGTACTTC. This translates into CASSRQGGPYEQYF.